The TCR beta chain described here comes from a study of T cell responses to AZD1222 COVID-19 vaccine. Assay used: immunoSEQ multiplex PCR; TCRdb lists only in-frame clones, some missing. The data contain around 140,000 clones, roughly 92% of them singletons. This CDR3 region has 16 residues. From germline, CDR1 is SGHDT and CDR2 YYEEEE. V shed 4 bases and J shed 3 bases, with 14 bases lying between them. As for this clone: Its cognate antigen is unknown.

Study results and limitations: Repertoires were obtained solely post-peak T cell response. The span of vaccine-associated CD4 TCRs extended across spike, with dominance at 160-218 and 743-854.

Sequencing used peripheral blood, obtained on day 0 of AZD1222 vaccination. The J gene is TRBJ1-6, the V gene TRBV5-6, with D possibly TRBD1 on 5 matching bases. The TCR was taken from an adult in good health. CDR3 DNA sequence: TGTGCCAGCAGCCTGTTCCGGGACGTCTATAATTCACCCCTCCACTTT. It codes for CASSLFRDVYNSPLHF.